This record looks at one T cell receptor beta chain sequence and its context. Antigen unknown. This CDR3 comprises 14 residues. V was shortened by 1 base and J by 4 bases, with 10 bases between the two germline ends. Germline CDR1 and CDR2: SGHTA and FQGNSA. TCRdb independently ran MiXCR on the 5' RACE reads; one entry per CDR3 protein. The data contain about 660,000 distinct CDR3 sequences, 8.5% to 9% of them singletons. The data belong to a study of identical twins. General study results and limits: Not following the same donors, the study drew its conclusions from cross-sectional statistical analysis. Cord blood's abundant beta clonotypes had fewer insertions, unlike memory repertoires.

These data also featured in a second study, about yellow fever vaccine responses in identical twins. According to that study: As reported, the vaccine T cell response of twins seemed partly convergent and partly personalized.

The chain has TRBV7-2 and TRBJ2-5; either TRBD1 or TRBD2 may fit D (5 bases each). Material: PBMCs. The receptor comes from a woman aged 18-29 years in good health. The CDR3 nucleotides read TGTGCCAGCAGCTTAGGTGTCGGGGCAGAGACCCAGTACTTC. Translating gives CASSLGVGAETQYF. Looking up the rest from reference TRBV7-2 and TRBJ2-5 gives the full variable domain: GAGVSQSPSNKVTEKGKDVELRCDPISGHTALYWYRQSLGQGLEFLIYFQGNSAPDKSGLPSDRFSAERTGGSVSTLTIQRTQQEDSAVYLCASSLGVGAETQYFGPGTRLLVL.